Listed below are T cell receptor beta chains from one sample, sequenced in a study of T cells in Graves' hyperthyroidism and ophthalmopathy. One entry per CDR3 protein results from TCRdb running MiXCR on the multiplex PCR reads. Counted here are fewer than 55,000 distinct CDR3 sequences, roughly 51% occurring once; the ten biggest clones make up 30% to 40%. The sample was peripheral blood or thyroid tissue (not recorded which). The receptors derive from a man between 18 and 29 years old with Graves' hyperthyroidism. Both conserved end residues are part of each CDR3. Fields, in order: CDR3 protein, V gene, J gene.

CDR3aa: CASFDPHSEQYF
v_gene: TRBV7-9
j_gene: TRBJ2-7

CDR3aa: CASSLTADTQYF
v_gene: TRBV7-9
j_gene: TRBJ2-3

CDR3aa: CASSASLARRFGEKLFF
v_gene: TRBV25-1
j_gene: TRBJ1-4

CDR3aa: CASSESSNEQFF
v_gene: TRBV10-2
j_gene: TRBJ2-1

CDR3aa: CASSLTGTGRTDTQYF
v_gene: TRBV7-8
j_gene: TRBJ2-3

CDR3aa: CASSYPGDTEAFF
v_gene: TRBV6-6
j_gene: TRBJ1-1

CDR3aa: CASSLDRWQAFF
v_gene: TRBV7-8
j_gene: TRBJ1-1

CDR3aa: CASSQDRWGLAGAYEQYF
v_gene: TRBV4-2
j_gene: TRBJ2-7

CDR3aa: CAISVTGAQEKAFF
v_gene: TRBV10-3
j_gene: TRBJ1-1

CDR3aa: CSVRPGTSGSPADTQYF
v_gene: TRBV29-1
j_gene: TRBJ2-3

CDR3aa: CASSSDRGRDYGYTF
v_gene: TRBV2
j_gene: TRBJ1-2

CDR3aa: CSAGTSASYEQYF
v_gene: TRBV20-1
j_gene: TRBJ2-7

CDR3aa: CSPQGGEQYF
v_gene: TRBV20-1
j_gene: TRBJ2-7

CDR3aa: CASSFGFTAFF
v_gene: TRBV11-2
j_gene: TRBJ1-1

CDR3aa: CAPGAENTGELFF
v_gene: TRBV7-9
j_gene: TRBJ2-2

CDR3aa: CASSSQGYGYTF
v_gene: TRBV9
j_gene: TRBJ1-2

CDR3aa: CASSRTGGPVTEAFF
v_gene: TRBV2
j_gene: TRBJ1-1

CDR3aa: CASGRPNTEAFF
v_gene: TRBV30
j_gene: TRBJ1-1

CDR3aa: CASSLGDRVRYEQYF
v_gene: TRBV7-3
j_gene: TRBJ2-7

CDR3aa: CSGHEGGTEAFF
v_gene: TRBV29-1
j_gene: TRBJ1-1

CDR3aa: CASSPGQGKAFF
v_gene: TRBV6-5
j_gene: TRBJ1-1

CDR3aa: CASRPWASENTQYF
v_gene: TRBV6-5
j_gene: TRBJ2-3

CDR3aa: CASSPAGTGASYEQYF
v_gene: TRBV25-1
j_gene: TRBJ2-7

CDR3aa: CASSETGTGLSPLHF
v_gene: TRBV14
j_gene: TRBJ1-6

CDR3aa: CASSFRTGNTEAFF
v_gene: TRBV5-1
j_gene: TRBJ1-1

CDR3aa: CASSSGRTGKDSPLHF
v_gene: TRBV7-9
j_gene: TRBJ1-6

CDR3aa: CASSHRGYEQYF
v_gene: TRBV2
j_gene: TRBJ2-7

CDR3aa: CASGEGGRGNQPQHF
v_gene: TRBV6-6
j_gene: TRBJ1-5

CDR3aa: CASSSHLTGQGGYEQYF
v_gene: TRBV7-8
j_gene: TRBJ2-7

CDR3aa: CSVPKRGGLAGVPHEQYF
v_gene: TRBV29-1
j_gene: TRBJ2-7

CDR3aa: CASTLKSTPNEKLFF
v_gene: TRBV2
j_gene: TRBJ1-4

CDR3aa: CASSLAGANTEAFF
v_gene: TRBV7-2
j_gene: TRBJ1-1

CDR3aa: CSVGRTAVGYGYTF
v_gene: TRBV29-1
j_gene: TRBJ1-2

CDR3aa: CSAFKDRGRWENGYTF
v_gene: TRBV20-1
j_gene: TRBJ1-2

CDR3aa: CSARGTSGSQETQYF
v_gene: TRBV20-1
j_gene: TRBJ2-5

CDR3aa: CASRSLPGHKAGPRPSEQYF
v_gene: TRBV6-6
j_gene: TRBJ2-7

CDR3aa: CASSSRDIYGYTF
v_gene: TRBV7-2
j_gene: TRBJ1-2

CDR3aa: CASSIQGLGWAGDTNTEAFF
v_gene: TRBV7-2
j_gene: TRBJ1-1

CDR3aa: CASRPTSQRSPLHF
v_gene: TRBV12-3/TRBV12-4
j_gene: TRBJ1-6

CDR3aa: CASSIGWENTEAFF
v_gene: TRBV19
j_gene: TRBJ1-1